Below are 15 T cell receptor beta chains sequenced from a single sample in a study of OX40 agonist ivuxolimab in advanced cancers. The library was produced with the immunoSEQ multiplex PCR assay. Sourced from immuneACCESS, this table was stored by TCRdb with only in-frame sequences that have V and J called. A share of the clones is absent; for the studies checked, an unresolved V gene accounts for under half, and the remainder has no known explanation. The sample contains under 100,000 clones, roughly 89% of them found a single time. More than 0.15% of the sample is in the top ten clones. Sequencing was performed on CD4+ or CD8+ T cells sorted from blood, taken in a trial of the OX40 agonist ivuxolimab. These receptors all come from an adult with an advanced solid tumor such as melanoma, head and neck, liver or kidney cancer.

The chain carries TRBV29-1 and TRBJ2-7; D possibly uses TRBD1 or TRBD2 (7 bases each). The V gene's germline CDR1 is SQVTM and CDR2 ANQGSEA. V was shortened by 3 bases and J by 7 bases, with 19 bases between the two germline ends. The CDR3 is 14 amino acids. The CDR3 DNA follows: TGCAGCGTTGAGAGCCAGGGGGGGTCGGAGGAGCAGTACTTC. Its translation is CSVESQGGSEEQYF.

This chain links TRBV19 with TRBJ2-1; the D gene is possibly TRBD2 (7 bases). V was trimmed by 4 bases and J by 9 bases, leaving 13 bases between them. There are 13 residues in the CDR3. In germline, CDR1 is LNHDA, CDR2 SQIVND (reference sequence). The CDR3 sequence is CASSKGEGGEQFF. CDR3 DNA sequence: TGTGCCAGTAGTAAGGGGGAGGGAGGTGAGCAGTTCTTC.

The rearrangement links TRBV25-1 to TRBJ2-7; D is ambiguous. The CDR3 is 11 amino acids. The V end was cut by 5 bases, the J end by 5 bases, with 7 bases between. Germline values: CDR1 MGHDK, CDR2 SYGVNS. This CDR3 is CASSRLDEQYF. The CDR3 DNA reads TGTGCCAGCAGTCGCTTGGACGAGCAGTACTTC.

The DNA for the CDR3 is TGTGCCAGCGCCGAACTCCGGGGAACGGGTAGGAACACCATATATTTT. Translating it yields CASAELRGTGRNTIYF. The chain recombines TRBV11-2 with TRBJ1-3; no reliable D call. The CDR3 loop spans 16 amino acids. The germline CDR1 and CDR2 sequences are SGHAT and FQNNGV. V shed 8 bases and J shed 7 bases, with 24 bases lying between them. The variable domain in full, with the rest retrieved from reference TRBV11-2 and TRBJ1-3, is EAGVAQSPRYKIIEKRQSVAFWCNPISGHATLYWYQQILGQGPKLLIQFQNNGVVDDSQLPKDRFSAERLKGVDSTLKIQPAKLEDSAVYLCASAELRGTGRNTIYFGEGSWLTVV.

Of note for this clone: Mismatch with germline at one junction end may stem from a read error. Other DNA sequences in this specimen translate into the identical CDR3. The chain links TRBV27 to TRBJ2-1; 11 nucleotides align to TRBD2. The length of the CDR3 is 16 residues. Per the germline V gene, CDR1 is MNHEY and CDR2 is SMNVEV (reference sequence). In nucleotides, the CDR3 is TGTGCCAGCAGTCCTTTAGCGGGAGGGCCTTACAATGAACAGTTCTTC. Amino acid sequence: CASSPLAGGPYNEQFF.

CDR3: CASSLPGLEETQYF. CDR3 nucleotide sequence: TGTGCCAGCAGTTTACCGGGACTAGAAGAGACCCAGTACTTC. V usage is TRBV6-6 and J usage is TRBJ2-5, with TRBD2 identical over 8 bases. This CDR3 is built from 14 residues. Germline V gene data show CDR1 as MNHNY and CDR2 as SVGAGI (reference sequence). The J segment lost 3 bases and the V segment lost 4 bases, leaving 4 bases of the junction unmatched.

The CDR3 here is CASSPKTDTQYF. CDR3 coding DNA: TGTGCCAGCTCACCAAAAACAGATACGCAGTATTTT. This chain connects TRBV18 to TRBJ2-3; no clear D. V lost 2 bases to trimming and J lost 3 bases, with 3 bases between them. The CDR3 covers 12 residues. CDR1 and CDR2 (germline): KGHSH, LQKENI.

In nucleotides, the CDR3 is TGTGCCAGCAGTTTCCGGGACCTCAAAAACACCATATATTTT. Protein sequence: CASSFRDLKNTIYF. The chain links TRBV28 to TRBJ1-3; tentative D call: TRBD1 (5 bases). The germline CDR1 and CDR2 sequences are MDHEN and SYDVKM. V was trimmed by 3 bases and J by 6 bases, leaving 12 bases between them. There are 14 residues in the CDR3.

This rearrangement joins TRBV2 to TRBJ1-2; tentatively, D is TRBD1 (6 bases). Germline values: CDR1 SNHLY, CDR2 FYNNEI. V dropped 4 bases and J dropped 5 bases, with 8 bases sitting between them. CDR3 length: 12 amino acids. The CDR3: CASSGTVYGYTF. In DNA, the CDR3 is TGTGCCAGCAGTGGGACAGTTTATGGCTACACCTTC.

CDR3 protein: CASSLDSAFGELFF. The CDR3 DNA is TGTGCCAGCAGCCTTGATAGCGCCTTCGGGGAGCTGTTTTTT. The chain employs TRBV7-9 and TRBJ2-2, with D tentatively TRBD2 (5 bases). The CDR3 covers 14 residues. Germline assignment: CDR1 SEHNR and CDR2 FQNEAQ (reference sequence). V shed 5 bases and J shed 7 bases, with 14 bases lying between them.

The chain uses TRBV9 and TRBJ2-3; D unresolved. Trimming took 4 bases from V and 1 from J, leaving 13 bases between them. Germline V gene lookup returns CDR1 SGDLS and CDR2 YYNGEE. The CDR3 extends over 15 amino acids. CDR3 sequence: CASSTLLGRTDTQYF. The CDR3 DNA sequence: TGTGCCAGCAGCACACTCCTGGGTCGCACAGATACGCAGTATTTT. Based on the CDR3 plus reference TRBV9 and TRBJ2-3, the full variable domain is DSGVTQTPKHLITATGQRVTLRCSPRSGDLSVYWYQQSLDQGLQFLIQYYNGEERAKGNILERFSAQQFPDLHSELNLSSLELGDSALYFCASSTLLGRTDTQYFGPGTRLTVL.

The rearrangement links TRBV6-1 to TRBJ1-6; D remains unclear. CDR3 length: 14 amino acids. Germline assignment: CDR1 MNHNS and CDR2 SASEGT. V was trimmed by 3 bases and J by 13 bases, leaving 16 bases between them. DNA of the CDR3: TGTGCCAGCAGTGACAGACACCCATTCTTGCCCCTCCACTTT. The encoded protein is CASSDRHPFLPLHF.

The chain is built from TRBV29-1 and TRBJ2-1, with unresolved D. The CDR3 spans 12 residues. The germline V and J ends were trimmed by 1 base and 4 bases, with 5 bases remaining between them. Germline CDR1 SQVTM, CDR2 ANQGSEA. The CDR3 region has the DNA TGCAGCGTTGAAGGGATATACAATGAGCAGTTCTTC. It codes for CSVEGIYNEQFF.

The genes are TRBV7-3 and TRBJ2-1; D call uncertain. The CDR3 loop spans 15 amino acids. V lost 5 bases to trimming and J lost 6 bases, with 17 bases between them. The germline CDR1 and CDR2 sequences are SGHTA and FQGTGA. The DNA for the CDR3 is TGTGCCAGCAGCCCATCCGGGCCCCCCTCCAATGAGCAGTTCTTC. Translated: CASSPSGPPSNEQFF.

The chain links TRBV18 to TRBJ2-5; D unclear. CDR3 length equals 13 residues. The germline V and J ends were trimmed by 3 bases and 5 bases, with 10 bases remaining between them. Germline V gives CDR1 KGHSH, CDR2 LQKENI. CDR3 region: CASSPSQVETQYF. The CDR3 nucleotides read TGTGCCAGCTCACCGAGCCAGGTGGAGACCCAGTACTTC.